This TCR beta chain was retrieved from a study of blood T cells in healthy people across ages. Overall study findings and caveats: Significant beta diversity loss was already apparent by age roughly 44, declining roughly linearly. Unsorted PBMCs blocked a conclusive comparison of naive and antigen-experienced cells.

Healthy Caucasians from Russia aged roughly 6 to 90 served as donors. The V and J ends lost 5 bases and 3 bases respectively, with 11 bases between them. The CDR3 sequence is 13 residues long. Of note for this clonotype: Its cognate antigen is unknown.

The use of a sample-barcoded 5' primer and a J-beta primer mix characterized a second PCR of roughly 6 to 11 cycles. TCRdb passed the 5' RACE reads through MiXCR, listing each CDR3 protein once. Of about 940,000 distinct CDR3 sequences in the sample, 48% are singletons; the top ten hold around 15%. Sample: blood. This TCR was recovered from a man under 40 in good health. The gene calls are TRBV12-3 or TRBV12-4 and TRBJ2-7; D not resolved. The chain's CDR3 is CASSDGRYYEQYF. CDR3 nucleotides: TGTGCCAGCAGTGACGGACGGTACTACGAGCAGTACTTC.